Below, 12 T cell receptor beta chains from the same sample are listed, as sequenced in a study of a mutant IDH1 vaccine in newly diagnosed glioma. Time point reported: week 11, during vaccination. Vaccination comprised doses that each held 300 ug of mutant IDH1 20-mer peptide, plus topical imiquimod. Antigens of these TCRs are unknown. Assay: immunoSEQ multiplex PCR; the TCRdb copy retains only in-frame clones and omits some. The repertoire includes over 55,000 clones, approximately 84% of them detected once, and roughly 3.5% sits in the top ten. The input for sequencing was PBMCs, taken from a glioma patient whose treatment included an IDH1 peptide vaccine. Receptors originate from a man under 40 with glioma.

The count of this clone is one. The rearrangement joins TRBV5-8 to TRBJ2-7; TRBD1 is a possible D gene (6 bases). V was clipped by 4 bases and J by 1 base, with 15 bases between them. The CDR3 consists of 15 residues. Per the germline V gene, CDR1 is SGHTS and CDR2 is YDEGEE. The CDR3 DNA follows: TGTGCCAGCAGCCCCCCCGGGACACTGTCCTACGAGCAGTACTTC. As protein: CASSPPGTLSYEQYF. Based on the CDR3 plus reference TRBV5-8 and TRBJ2-7, the full variable domain is EAGVTQSPTHLIKTRGQQATLRCSPISGHTSVYWYQQALGLGLQFLLWYDEGEERNRGNFPPRFSGRQFPNYSSELNVNALELEDSALYLCASSPPGTLSYEQYFGPGTRLTVT.

This clone was seen a few times. The chain is built from TRBV6-1 and TRBJ1-1; no reliable D call. The V gene's germline CDR1 is MNHNS and CDR2 SASEGT. V lost 6 bases to trimming and J lost 5 bases, with 13 bases between them. CDR3 length: 13 amino acids. The CDR3 bases are TGTGCCAGCAGCACACTGTATGGTACTGAAGCTTTCTTT. Translating gives CASSTLYGTEAFF.

This clone was detected only once. The rearrangement uses TRBV10-2 and TRBJ1-2; 7 nucleotides line up with TRBD1. Germline CDR1 WSHSY, CDR2 SAAADI. V lost 3 bases and J lost 2; bases outside the gene matches: 6. The CDR3 is 15 residues long. The CDR3 sequence: CASSDVVRGNYGYTF. The DNA of the CDR3 is TGCGCCAGCAGTGACGTCGTCAGGGGGAACTATGGCTACACCTTC.

CDR3 DNA sequence: TGCAGCGCCAATGACAGGTCCAACTATGGCTACACCTTC. Amino acid sequence: CSANDRSNYGYTF. This chain uses TRBV29-1 with TRBJ1-2, with a weak D call TRBD1 (6 bases). CDR3 length equals 13 residues. The germline CDR1 and CDR2 sequences are SQVTM and ANQGSEA. Trimming took off 7 bases at V and 2 bases at J, with 14 bases between the two ends.

J is TRBJ2-7 and V is TRBV9; 10 bases map to TRBD1. V gave up 7 bases and J gave up 5 bases; unmatched junction bases: 12. Germline V gives CDR1 SGDLS, CDR2 YYNGEE. The CDR3 is made up of 15 amino acids. The CDR3 region has the DNA TGTGCCAGCCAACCGACCGGGACAGGGGCCCACGAGCAGTACTTC. Its translation is CASQPTGTGAHEQYF.

The rearrangement joins TRBV5-1 to TRBJ2-4; 9 bases align to TRBD2. V lost 3 bases to trimming and J lost 1 base; unmatched junction nucleotides: 5. This CDR3 comprises 16 residues. CDR1 is SGHRS, CDR2 YFSETQ, per germline. CDR3 nucleotide sequence: TGCGCCAGCAGCTATTCGGCGGGAGGGGCCAAAAACATTCAGTACTTC. It yields the protein CASSYSAGGAKNIQYF.

This chain links TRBV6-1 with TRBJ1-4; unclear D gene. Germline-derived CDR1 and CDR2 are MNHNS and SASEGT. CDR3 length: 13 amino acids. V was shortened by 7 bases and J by 6 bases, with 12 bases between the two germline ends. The CDR3 sequence is CASNEVEDEKLFF. Written as DNA, the CDR3 is TGTGCCAGCAATGAGGTCGAAGATGAAAAACTGTTTTTT.

The chain links TRBV28 to TRBJ2-3; 16 bases align to TRBD2. Trimming removed 5 bases from V and 8 bases from J; junction bases left unmatched: 7. This CDR3 region has 16 residues. Germline CDR1 reads MDHEN; CDR2 reads SYDVKM. CDR3 loop: CASSTPGLAGGVTQYF. The CDR3 coding sequence is TGTGCCAGCAGTACTCCGGGACTAGCGGGAGGGGTTACGCAGTATTTT.

This clone was seen more than once but under ten times. V gene TRBV7-9 combines with J gene TRBJ2-4, with D tentatively TRBD1 (6 bases). The CDR3 is made up of 19 amino acids. V lost 4 bases and J 0 bases, leaving 22 bases between the germline ends. From germline, CDR1 is SEHNR and CDR2 FQNEAQ (reference sequence). The CDR3 DNA sequence: TGTGCCAGCAGCTCGGCCCGGAGTTCGGGGACAATAGCCAAAAACATTCAGTACTTC. Protein: CASSSARSSGTIAKNIQYF. The complete variable domain, with remaining parts taken from reference TRBV7-9 and TRBJ2-4, reads DTGVSQNPRHKITKRGQNVTFRCDPISEHNRLYWYRQTLGQGPEFLTYFQNEAQLEKSRLLSDRFSAERPKGSFSTLEIQRTEQGDSAMYLCASSSARSSGTIAKNIQYFGAGTRLSVL.

CDR3 DNA: TGTGCCAGCAGTAGCCCGGGGGGCCCCAAGGATACGCAGTATTTT. Encoded protein: CASSSPGGPKDTQYF. This rearrangement joins TRBV28 to TRBJ2-3; a weak D match, TRBD2 (7 bases). Germline V gene data show CDR1 as MDHEN and CDR2 as SYDVKM. The V end lost 5 bases, the J end lost 6 bases, and 18 bases lay between the germline ends. The CDR3 has 15 amino acids.

The gene calls are TRBV6-6 and TRBJ2-7; D perhaps matches TRBD1 (6 bases). Trimming cost V 4 bases and J 2 bases, with 18 bases left between them. Germline V lookup: CDR1 MNHNY, CDR2 SVGAGI (reference sequence). The CDR3 is made up of 16 amino acids. The CDR3 DNA reads TGTGCCAGCAGTTCCCCCCTACAGGGCGCACCCTACGAGCAGTACTTC. It translates to CASSSPLQGAPYEQYF.

The chain links TRBV7-2 to TRBJ2-7; TRBD2 agrees at 9 bases. The V gene end was trimmed by 3 bases and the J gene end by 7 bases; junction bases not matched to a gene: 7. Germline assignment: CDR1 SGHTA and CDR2 FQGNSA. This CDR3 region has 14 residues. CDR3 sequence: CASSFGAGGYEQYF. The CDR3 DNA reads as TGTGCCAGCAGCTTCGGCGCGGGGGGGTATGAGCAGTACTTC.